These 27 T cell receptor beta chains came from one sample sequenced in a study of T cells in Graves' hyperthyroidism and ophthalmopathy. Amplified TCR beta CDR3 regions derived from RNA transcripts. HTBI primers were employed in a first-round RT-PCR of the TCR CDR3. Via MiXCR, TCRdb re-called the multiplex PCR reads, giving one row per CDR3 protein. Here the sample spans tens of thousands of distinct CDR3 sequences, over 40% being singletons. Source material: blood. Receptors were obtained from a woman in her fifties or sixties with Graves' ophthalmopathy.

The chain recombines TRBV24-1 with TRBJ2-5; 11 bases are a match to TRBD1. Per the germline V gene, CDR1 is KGHDR and CDR2 is SFDVKD. The CDR3 is 18 amino acids. The trim removed 2 bases at V and 2 bases at J, leaving 9 bases unmatched. The CDR3 DNA sequence: TGTGCCACCAGTGATTGGAGTCGGACAGGGGGCTTTCAAGAGACCCAGTACTTC. This gives the protein CATSDWSRTGGFQETQYF.

This rearrangement joins TRBV7-2 to TRBJ2-7; D may be TRBD2 (7 bases). The CDR3 totals 14 residues. Trimming cost V 6 bases and J 6 bases, with 18 bases left between them. CDR1 is SGHTA and CDR2 is FQGNSA in the germline V gene. This CDR3 is CASSKDQGGGEQYF. In nucleotides, the CDR3 is TGTGCCAGCAGTAAAGATCAGGGAGGGGGCGAGCAGTACTTC.

The chain has TRBV10-3 and TRBJ1-3, with TRBD1 matching 9 bases. The J segment lost 2 bases and the V segment lost 4 bases, leaving 3 bases of the junction unmatched. Germline lookup yields CDR1 ENHRY and CDR2 SYGVKD. The CDR3 has 15 residues. The CDR3 loop reads CAISGRQGAGNTIYF. CDR3 nucleotides: TGTGCCATCAGTGGTAGACAGGGGGCTGGAAACACCATATATTTT.

This clonotype was detected many times. The chain couples TRBV6-2 or TRBV6-3 to TRBJ2-6, with a tentative D call TRBD1 (5 bases). The CDR3 runs 15 residues. Trimming stripped 4 bases from V and 4 bases from J, with 11 bases between. The V gene's germline CDR1 is MNHEY and CDR2 SVGEGT. CDR3 sequence reads: CASSFQGDGANVLTF. As DNA, the CDR3 is TGTGCCAGCAGTTTTCAGGGTGACGGGGCCAACGTCCTGACTTTC.

The rearrangement uses TRBV20-1 and TRBJ2-7; no reliable D call. Germline V gene data show CDR1 as DFQATT and CDR2 as SNEGSKA (reference sequence). The CDR3 length is 10 residues. V was clipped by 6 bases and J by 7 bases, with 10 bases between them. The CDR3 loop reads CSAFPGEQYF. CDR3 DNA sequence: TGCAGTGCCTTTCCCGGAGAGCAGTACTTC.

This clonotype rates as medium-sized (0.01 to 0.1%). V usage is TRBV7-8 and J usage is TRBJ2-7; TRBD1 agrees at 8 bases. Germline lookup yields CDR1 SGHVS and CDR2 FQNEAQ. The junction had 11 bases not matched to a gene; V was cut back by 4 bases and J by 6 bases. The CDR3 has 15 residues. This CDR3 reads CASSSSWQGATEQYF. The CDR3 DNA reads TGTGCCAGCAGCTCGTCATGGCAGGGGGCAACCGAGCAGTACTTC.

This clonotype showed up just a few times. The chain joins TRBV11-2 to TRBJ1-1; D perhaps matches TRBD1 (6 bases). Deletions cut 7 bases from V and 6 bases from J, with 18 bases between. This CDR3 region has 14 residues. In germline, CDR1 is SGHAT, CDR2 FQNNGV. The CDR3 DNA follows: TGTGCCAGCACCCCCCGGGGGGCGAGGGCTGAAGCTTTCTTT. Amino acids: CASTPRGARAEAFF.

In this sample, this clonotype turned up many times. The chain is built from TRBV5-1 and TRBJ2-2; TRBD1 matches at 7 bases. The germline gives CDR1 SGHRS, CDR2 YFSETQ. This CDR3 has 15 residues. The V gene end was trimmed by 0 bases and the J gene end by 2 bases; junction bases not matched to a gene: 1. The CDR3 region is CASSLGQGNTGELFF. CDR3 in DNA: TGCGCCAGCAGCTTGGGACAGGGTAACACCGGGGAGCTGTTTTTT.

In its sample, this clonotype was seen many times. The rearrangement uses TRBV5-5 and TRBJ1-2; D not certain. The CDR3 has 14 amino acids. In germline, CDR1 is SGHKS, CDR2 YYEKEE (reference sequence). V lost 1 base and J 1 base, leaving 8 bases between the germline ends. The CDR3 sequence: CASSLLGSNYGYTF. CDR3 coding DNA: TGTGCCAGCAGCTTGTTGGGGAGTAACTATGGCTACACCTTC.

On this clonotype itself: The junction departs from the called germline gene at one end, perhaps through a read error. The chain uses TRBV7-2 and TRBJ2-1; D might be TRBD2 (6 bases). Germline lookup yields CDR1 SGHTA and CDR2 FQGNSA. This CDR3 region has 14 residues. DNA of the CDR3: TGTGCCAGCAGCTTAGTGGCGGGGATCAATGGGCAGTCCTTC. This gives the protein CASSLVAGINGQSF.

V is TRBV24-1 and J is TRBJ1-2; possible D gene TRBD1, 5 bases. CDR1 and CDR2 from the germline V gene are KGHDR and SFDVKD. CDR3 length equals 15 residues. V was cut by 9 bases and J by 4 bases, with 20 bases left in between. CDR3 nucleotides: TGTGCCACCGGTGTCGGGACGGGACTTCTCTATGGCTACACCTTC. Amino acids: CATGVGTGLLYGYTF.

This clonotype was observed many times. V and J are TRBV3-1 and TRBJ1-2; D is uncertain. CDR1 is LGHDT, CDR2 YNNKEL, per germline (reference sequence). Trimming left V 0 bases short and J 7 bases short, with 12 bases between. The CDR3 extends over 14 amino acids. The CDR3 DNA is TGTGCCAGCAGCCAAGATCTCCCCACTATTGGCTACACCTTC. It encodes CASSQDLPTIGYTF.

This clonotype was recorded many times. V gene TRBV4-2 combines with J gene TRBJ2-7, with 15 nucleotides matching TRBD2. The CDR3 covers 16 residues. Trimming took 5 bases from V and 4 from J; bases not matched to a gene: 6. Per germline, CDR1 LGHNA and CDR2 YNFKEQ. As DNA, the CDR3 is TGTGCCAGCAGCTCCTGGACTAGCGGGGGGGGTTACGAGCAGTACTTC. Encoded protein: CASSSWTSGGGYEQYF.

This clonotype was picked up many times. This sequence joins TRBV6-5 and TRBJ1-6; 7 bases align to TRBD1. Losses at the gene ends were 6 bases for V and 8 bases for J; bases not matched to a gene: 13. The CDR3 loop spans 16 amino acids. The germline V gene encodes CDR1 MNHEY and CDR2 SVGAGI. The CDR3 DNA reads TGTGCCAGCAGCCCTCAGGGGGGACAGCCACATTCACCCCTCCACTTT. Residues: CASSPQGGQPHSPLHF.

As concerns this clonotype: Compared with germline, one end of the junction differs, possibly owing to a read error. The chain links TRBV20-1 to TRBJ1-1, with D tentatively TRBD1 (5 bases). CDR3 size: 14 residues. CDR1 is DFQATT, CDR2 SNEGSKA, per germline (reference sequence). This CDR3 reads CSARDQGWYTEAFF. DNA for the CDR3: TGCAGTGCTAGAGATCAGGGATGGTACACTGAAGCGTTCTTT.

This clonotype was counted ten times or more. CDR3 DNA: TGTGCCACCAGTGATTCAAGGGAAAGTGACACCGGGGAGCTGTTTTTT. Its translation is CATSDSRESDTGELFF. The J gene is TRBJ2-2, the V gene TRBV24-1; no firm D call. Trimming left V 2 bases short and J 3 bases short, with 12 bases between. This CDR3 has 16 amino acids. The germline CDR1 and CDR2 sequences are KGHDR and SFDVKD.

This clonotype was detected many times. The chain is built from TRBV7-9 and TRBJ1-1, with D possibly matching TRBD1 (5 bases). CDR1 and CDR2 from the germline V gene are SEHNR and FQNEAQ (reference sequence). The CDR3 spans 13 residues. V was shortened by 10 bases and J by 3 bases, with 15 bases between the two germline ends. The CDR3 nucleotides are TGTGCCATCCAAGGGGCGGACGACACTGAAGCTTTCTTT. Translated: CAIQGADDTEAFF.

This clonotype was recorded at least ten times. The V gene is TRBV19, the J gene TRBJ2-1; TRBD2 agrees at 14 bases. The CDR3 spans 15 residues. Germline V gene sequence: CDR1 LNHDA, CDR2 SQIVND (reference sequence). J lost 7 bases, V lost 3 bases, and 2 bases had no gene match. Here the CDR3 reads CASSMGLAGVNEQFF. The CDR3 DNA is TGTGCCAGTAGTATGGGACTAGCGGGGGTTAATGAGCAGTTCTTC.

The J gene is TRBJ2-7, the V gene TRBV20-1; 7 positions agree with TRBD2. V lost 3 bases and J lost 3; bases outside the gene matches: 8. This CDR3 contains 14 residues. The germline V gene has CDR1 DFQATT and CDR2 SNEGSKA (reference sequence). The CDR3 here is CSASGGSEGYEQYF. In DNA, the CDR3 is TGCAGTGCTAGCGGGGGGTCGGAGGGCTACGAGCAGTACTTC.

This chain connects TRBV6-4 to TRBJ1-5, with TRBD1 identical over 8 bases. The length of the CDR3 is 14 residues. Germline trimming cut 4 bases from V and 8 bases from J; bases unmatched to any gene: 7. Germline CDR1 is MRHNA and CDR2 is SNTAGT. The CDR3 loop reads CASSGQGRDEPQHF. Here the CDR3 DNA reads TGTGCCAGCAGTGGACAGGGGCGGGATGAGCCCCAGCATTTT.

This clonotype was seen repeatedly, ten times or more. The chain has TRBV5-8 and TRBJ2-2; 8 bases are shared with TRBD2. CDR3 length: 15 amino acids. Germline V gene data show CDR1 as SGHTS and CDR2 as YDEGEE. V shed 4 bases, J shed 6 bases, and the junction held 8 bases outside the gene matches. The CDR3 nucleotides read TGTGCCAGCAGCAAAGGGACTAGGGTACCCGGGGAGCTGTTTTTT. Its protein is CASSKGTRVPGELFF.

V is TRBV20-1 and J is TRBJ2-3; possibly TRBD1 for D (6 bases). In germline, CDR1 is DFQATT, CDR2 SNEGSKA (reference sequence). V lost 6 bases and J 11 bases, leaving 27 bases between the germline ends. CDR3 length: 15 residues. CDR3 in amino acids: CSADPLFRGDNEQYF. The CDR3 bases are TGCAGTGCGGACCCCTTGTTCAGGGGCGACAATGAGCAGTATTTT.

This clonotype has ten or more counts. The rearrangement joins TRBV10-3 to TRBJ1-2; 7 positions match TRBD1. CDR3 length equals 17 residues. The germline V gene has CDR1 ENHRY and CDR2 SYGVKD. The V segment lost 2 bases and the J segment 3 bases; nucleotides outside the gene matches: 12. This CDR3 is CAISEIPGQFKDYGYTF. The CDR3 DNA is TGTGCCATCAGTGAGATCCCGGGACAGTTTAAGGACTATGGCTACACCTTC.

Many counts were recorded for this clonotype. Possible read error: a much larger clone is one base away. The rearrangement joins TRBV24-1 to TRBJ1-2, with TRBD1 matching 9 bases. J lost 2 bases, V lost 3 bases, and 6 bases had no gene match. This CDR3 region has 16 residues. Germline loops: CDR1 KGHDR, CDR2 SFDVKD. CDR3 in amino acids: CATSDPRTGVNYGYTF. The CDR3 DNA is TGTGCCACCAGTGATCCGAGGACAGGGGTGAACTATGGCTACACCTTC.

The chain couples TRBV7-9 to TRBJ2-1; a weak D match, TRBD1 (7 bases). Germline loops: CDR1 SEHNR, CDR2 FQNEAQ (reference sequence). With 2 bases removed from V and 7 bases from J, the gap between germline ends came to 15 bases. The CDR3 consists of 15 residues. CDR3 region: CASSLRAGGRNEQFF. CDR3 DNA sequence: TGTGCCAGCAGCTTAAGGGCAGGGGGGCGGAATGAGCAGTTCTTC.

This clonotype was picked up many times. The V and J genes are TRBV10-3 and TRBJ1-6, with a tentative D call TRBD1 (6 bases). V was trimmed by 5 bases and J by 6 bases, leaving 20 bases between them. Germline V gives CDR1 ENHRY, CDR2 SYGVKD. The CDR3 totals 17 residues. The CDR3, as DNA: TGTGCCATCAGTCAGGACAGAAGTTGGGTTGGTAATTCACCCCTCCACTTT. This gives the protein CAISQDRSWVGNSPLHF.

This clonotype was detected ten times or more. V is TRBV6-6 and J is TRBJ2-7, with TRBD1 matching over 11 bases. The CDR3 extends over 15 amino acids. The germline CDR1 and CDR2 sequences are MNHNY and SVGAGI (reference sequence). The junction had 9 bases not matched to a gene; V was cut back by 5 bases and J by 6 bases. CDR3 sequence: CASSHRDRGYSEQYF. DNA for the CDR3: TGTGCCAGCAGTCACCGGGACAGGGGGTACTCCGAGCAGTACTTC.